The rows below give T cell receptor beta chains drawn from one sample of a study of T cell repertoires in cytomegalovirus infection. Using its own MiXCR run on the reads, TCRdb lists one record per CDR3 protein. The sample has approximately 500,000 distinct CDR3 sequences, about 15% seen once. The sample was CD8+ T cells from PBMCs. These TCRs come from a human donor in good health (CMV status not recorded). Some clones in this sample may be carry-over from other donors' samples. Each CDR3 is given with its conserved first and last residue. D genes are given only for firm matches. The size of a clone is reported for some rows only, either as once, few or many, or as a class for expanded clones.

.	TRBV7-9	TRBJ1-5	many	TGTGCCAGCAGCTTTTCGGATAGCAATCAGCCCCAGCATTTT	CASSFSDSNQPQHF
.	TRBV11-2	TRBJ2-7	many	TGTGCCAGCAGCTTAGGAGGAGTGGCTAACTACGAGCAGTACTTC	CASSLGGVANYEQYF
.	TRBV7-2	TRBJ2-5	many	TGTGCCAGCAGCTTAGGGCCATACTCAGAGACCCAGTACTTC	CASSLGPYSETQYF
TRBD1	TRBV7-8	TRBJ2-1	many	TGTGCCAGCAGTCGCGGGGACAGGGGAAATCTCAATGAGCAGTTCTTC	CASSRGDRGNLNEQFF
TRBD1	TRBV6-1	TRBJ2-1	few	TGTGCCAGCACAGGACAGGGTCTGTTTTATGAGCAGTTCTTC	CASTGQGLFYEQFF
TRBD2	TRBV28	TRBJ2-7	many	TGTGCCAGCAGCTTGACTAGCGTCTACGAGCAGTACTTC	CASSLTSVYEQYF
TRBD1	TRBV6-1	TRBJ2-7	many	TGTGCCACCCTGACTCCGGAGACAGGGGACGGCGAGCAGTACTTC	CATLTPETGDGEQYF
TRBD2	TRBV5-1	TRBJ2-7	few	TGCGCCAGCAGCTTGAGACTAGCGGGTTATGGCTCCTACGAGCAGTACTTC	CASSLRLAGYGSYEQYF
TRBD2	TRBV7-3	TRBJ2-3	many	TGTGCCAGCAGCCGGCTCGGGACTAGCGGGAATCCTAGCACAGATACGCAGTATTTT	CASSRLGTSGNPSTDTQYF
.	TRBV7-9	TRBJ1-5	many	TGTGCCAGCAGCTTAGGTGGGGGGCCCCAGCATTTT	CASSLGGGPQHF
.	TRBV11-2	TRBJ1-1	.	TGTGCCAGCAGCTTAGTTACAGACAGGGAAGCTTTCTTT	CASSLVTDREAFF